Sequencing of this TCR beta chain was carried out in a study of blood T cell repertoires in COVID-19. Across the whole study: From the United States, Italy and Spain came samples of acute and convalescent COVID-19. T cells, B-cell-depleted T cells, or PBMCs provided the cDNA or gDNA that served as material.

Original methodology: Reference gene primer amplification in the assay estimated nucleated cell counts. Method: immunoSEQ multiplex PCR; TCRdb's copy keeps in-frame clones and lacks some. V, J and clone size were drawn from that table, and D and trimming were deduced from the DNA. The table has some 200,000 clones, 87% seen once. Trimming removed 6 bases from V and 8 bases from J; junction bases left unmatched: 12. The CDR3 consists of 14 residues. From germline, CDR1 is MGHDK and CDR2 SYGVNS. The chain is built from TRBV25-1 and TRBJ1-2; 7 bases are shared with TRBD1. The clonotype comes from a man between 60 and 75 years old with active or convalescent COVID-19. Sequencing was carried out using peripheral blood. The CDR3 DNA reads as TGTGCCAGCAGGGGGGGACAGTCCCCCGGGGGCTACACCTTC. As protein: CASRGGQSPGGYTF.